This is a list of T cell receptor beta chains from one sample in a study of resident and recirculating memory T cells in vitiligo. Data came from immunoSEQ multiplex PCR; TCRdb stores just in-frame clones and leaves some out. The data hold more than 70,000 clones, with 92% observed a single time. Sequencing was performed on blood. The receptor source for this set is a male donor with vitiligo. Each CDR3 is given with its conserved first and last residue.

v_call	j_call	cdr3_aa
TRBV7-9	TRBJ2-7	CASSGRSYEQYF
TRBV10-1	TRBJ2-7	CASSETDSYEQYF
TRBV4-3	TRBJ2-7	CASSQVAGGEIEQYF
TRBV30	TRBJ1-2	CAWSSTGYGYTF
TRBV5-6	TRBJ2-1	CASSQWTGDDNEQFF
TRBV28	TRBJ2-7	CASTLGATAYEQYF
TRBV4-1	TRBJ2-7	CASSQERTAGDYEQYF
TRBV5-5	TRBJ2-5	CASSLTLGSLGTQYF
TRBV11-3	TRBJ2-7	CASSLGGRSYEQYF
TRBV4-2	TRBJ2-7	CASSQDPSGGFDEQYF
TRBV29-1	TRBJ1-1	CSANKVGSPTEAFF
TRBV5-1	TRBJ2-1	CASSSGLAETNEQFF
TRBV5-1	TRBJ2-3	CASSLEQGDTQYF
TRBV9	TRBJ2-7	CASSVEKQVTSYEQYF
TRBV7-8	TRBJ2-7	CASSLFPLGQGAYEQYF
TRBV7-9	TRBJ2-3	CASSTFRDFHF
TRBV9	TRBJ2-7	CASSVGGTSALYEQYF
TRBV6-6	TRBJ1-3	CASSSAQGAPGNTIYF
TRBV28	TRBJ2-7	CASSTTGTSGYEQYF
TRBV5-5	TRBJ2-5	CASSLDGQIQETQYF
TRBV6-6	TRBJ2-1	CASSPSGSDNEQFF
TRBV7-9	TRBJ2-1	CASSGPGLANEQFF
TRBV4-1	TRBJ2-2	CASSHRTGGTGELFF
TRBV4-1	TRBJ1-2	CASSPPGHLNYGYTF
TRBV25-1	TRBJ2-2	CASSDAPLEGLDTGELFF
TRBV7-9	TRBJ2-7	CASSPPQRGSYEQYF
TRBV15	TRBJ2-7	CATSRGLGSYEQYF
TRBV15	TRBJ2-4	CATSEGGLAKNIQYF
TRBV6-6	TRBJ2-7	CASSPSGSYEQYF
TRBV6-5	TRBJ2-2	CASSSRLVWAGELFF
TRBV6-1	TRBJ1-2	CASSETGDYGYTF
TRBV27	TRBJ2-7	CASSLGAPYEQYF
TRBV5-4	TRBJ2-1	CASSLTSQTYNEQFF
TRBV7-3	TRBJ2-5	CASSDLAGGGLETQYF
TRBV2	TRBJ2-4	CASSEAWLAKNIQYF